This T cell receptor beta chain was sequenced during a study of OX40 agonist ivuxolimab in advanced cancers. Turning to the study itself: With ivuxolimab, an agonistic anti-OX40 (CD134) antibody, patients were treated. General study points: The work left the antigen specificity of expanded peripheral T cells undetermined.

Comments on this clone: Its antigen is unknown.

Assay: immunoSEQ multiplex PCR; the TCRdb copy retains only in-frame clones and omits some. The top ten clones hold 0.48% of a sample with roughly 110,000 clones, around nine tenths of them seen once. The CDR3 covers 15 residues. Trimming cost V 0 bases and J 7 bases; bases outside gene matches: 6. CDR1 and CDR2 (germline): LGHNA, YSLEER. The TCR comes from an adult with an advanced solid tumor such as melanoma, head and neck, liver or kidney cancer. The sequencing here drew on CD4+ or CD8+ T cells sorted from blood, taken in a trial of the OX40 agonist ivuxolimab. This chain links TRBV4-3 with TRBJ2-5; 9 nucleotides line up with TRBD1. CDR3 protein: CASSQEGQGPGTQYF. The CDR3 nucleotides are TGCGCCAGCAGCCAAGAAGGACAGGGGCCGGGGACCCAGTACTTC.